Below are 19 T cell receptor beta chains sequenced from a single sample in a study of CD8 T cells in Susac syndrome. cDNA came from about 0.51 to 1 ug RNA primed by random hexamers. TCRdb redid the calling of the immunoSEQ multiplex PCR reads with MiXCR, one entry per CDR3 protein. The profile shows 200,000 or so distinct CDR3 sequences, nearly 97% of them singletons. Sequencing was performed on CD4+ T cells from PBMCs. The origin of the receptors is a human donor with multiple sclerosis.

V is TRBV29-1 and J is TRBJ2-5; D gene unclear. The length of the CDR3 is 16 residues. The V gene's germline CDR1 is SQVTM and CDR2 ANQGSEA. Trimming pared 4 bases from V and 5 bases from J, leaving 23 bases between. CDR3 nucleotide sequence: TGCAGCGTTGTGGAATACCAGCCCCGGCTTGGGGAGACCCAGTACTTC. Translation: CSVVEYQPRLGETQYF.

The rearrangement links TRBV10-3 to TRBJ2-7; D gene ambiguous. Per germline, CDR1 ENHRY and CDR2 SYGVKD. This CDR3 comprises 12 residues. With 3 bases removed from V and 4 bases from J, the gap between germline ends came to 7 bases. The CDR3 DNA follows: TGTGCCATCAGTGACCGACCTTACGAGCAGTACTTC. Amino acids: CAISDRPYEQYF.

The chain combines TRBV29-1 with TRBJ2-2, with D perhaps being TRBD1 or TRBD2 (5 bases each). Trimming took 5 bases from V and 6 from J, leaving 16 bases between them. Looked up from germline, CDR1 is SQVTM and CDR2 is ANQGSEA. The CDR3 extends over 14 amino acids. The CDR3 DNA reads TGCAGCGTTACCCCGGGGCCTGGGGCCGGGGAGCTGTTTTTT. Its protein product is CSVTPGPGAGELFF.

The chain recombines TRBV7-9 with TRBJ2-7; the D is unclear. This CDR3 has 14 amino acids. Trimming took 5 bases from V and 1 from J, leaving 12 bases between them. Germline V gene lookup returns CDR1 SEHNR and CDR2 FQNEAQ (reference sequence). The chain's CDR3 is CASSDLVSSYEQYF. The DNA of the CDR3 is TGTGCCAGCAGCGACCTGGTTTCTTCCTACGAGCAGTACTTC.

The V call is TRBV30, the J call TRBJ1-1, with D maybe TRBD1 (6 bases). The CDR3 is 13 residues long. Trimming left V 3 bases short and J 1 base short, with 9 bases between. In germline, CDR1 is GTSNPN, CDR2 SVGIG (reference sequence). The CDR3 region has the DNA TGTGCCTGGAGAGGACAGTCGAACACTGAAGCTTTCTTT. It yields the protein CAWRGQSNTEAFF.

This chain joins TRBV5-6 and TRBJ1-2; unclear D gene. The CDR3 loop spans 12 amino acids. The ends were cut back, 1 base at V and 6 bases at J, with 7 bases in the middle. In germline, CDR1 is SGHDT, CDR2 YYEEEE. The CDR3 DNA reads TGTGCCAGCAGCTTGCCCTCCCATGGCTACACCTTC. Its protein is CASSLPSHGYTF.

The rearrangement links TRBV12-3 or TRBV12-4 to TRBJ1-6; 10 nucleotides align to TRBD1. V shed 6 bases, J shed 5 bases, and the junction held 1 base outside the gene matches. The CDR3 is 14 residues long. CDR3: CASSGTGDNSPLHF. The CDR3 DNA reads TGTGCCAGCAGCGGGACAGGGGATAATTCACCCCTCCACTTT.

V is TRBV20-1 and J is TRBJ1-5; 9 bases match TRBD1. Per germline, CDR1 DFQATT and CDR2 SNEGSKA (reference sequence). Trimming removed 7 bases from V and 7 bases from J; junction bases left unmatched: 11. The CDR3 is made up of 14 amino acids. The CDR3 here is CSVNRDRDGQPQHF. CDR3 nucleotide sequence: TGCAGTGTCAACCGGGACAGGGATGGGCAGCCCCAGCATTTT.

This sequence joins TRBV7-6 and TRBJ2-1, with D perhaps assigned TRBD1 or TRBD2 (6 bases each). Germline assignment: CDR1 SGHVS and CDR2 FNYEAQ. This CDR3 has 14 residues. V lost 5 bases, J lost 10 bases, and 18 bases lay in between. CDR3 DNA sequence: TGTGCCAGCAGCCCTGGGGGGCCCGGTGGAGAGCAGTTCTTC. Its translation: CASSPGGPGGEQFF. Using reference TRBV7-6 and TRBJ2-1 for the parts outside the CDR3, the full variable domain is GAGVSQSPRYKVTKRGQDVALRCDPISGHVSLYWYRQALGQGPEFLTYFNYEAQQDKSGLPNDRFSAERPEGSISTLTIQRTEQRDSAMYRCASSPGGPGGEQFFGPGTRLTVL.

The rearrangement uses TRBV20-1 and TRBJ1-5; 9 bases fit TRBD1. This CDR3 is built from 13 residues. Germline CDR1 DFQATT, CDR2 SNEGSKA (reference sequence). With 6 bases clipped from V and 7 bases from J, the junction kept 7 bases outside the gene matches. In nucleotides, the CDR3 is TGCAGTGCCCCCGGGACAGGGAGCCAGCCCCAGCATTTT. It translates to CSAPGTGSQPQHF.

The genes are TRBV10-3 and TRBJ1-2; 7 bases are shared with TRBD1. The V gene end was trimmed by 8 bases and the J gene end by 7 bases; junction bases not matched to a gene: 7. Germline CDR1 and CDR2: ENHRY and SYGVKD. The CDR3 extends over 12 amino acids. CDR3 sequence reads: CAISLGGGGYTF. The CDR3 nucleotides read TGTGCCATCTCTTTAGGGGGCGGTGGCTACACCTTC.

The J gene is TRBJ2-7, the V gene TRBV3-1, with a weak D call TRBD1 (6 bases). The ends were cut back, 7 bases at V and 0 bases at J, with 10 bases in the middle. CDR1 and CDR2 from the germline V gene are LGHDT and YNNKEL (reference sequence). The length of the CDR3 is 13 residues. CDR3 region: CASTGQRSYEQYF. CDR3 in DNA: TGTGCCAGCACTGGACAGCGCTCCTACGAGCAGTACTTC.

This chain connects TRBV29-1 to TRBJ2-7; 9 positions agree with TRBD1. Germline CDR1 SQVTM, CDR2 ANQGSEA. The CDR3 consists of 14 residues. V dropped 5 bases and J dropped 0; count of bases not matched to a gene: 5. CDR3 nucleotides: TGCAGCGTTCGCCGGGACAGGGACTCCTACGAGCAGTACTTC. This codes for CSVRRDRDSYEQYF.

The chain uses TRBV20-1 and TRBJ2-5; perhaps TRBD2 as D (7 bases). Trimming cost V 4 bases and J 5 bases, with 14 bases left between them. The CDR3 is 13 residues long. CDR1 and CDR2 from the germline V gene are DFQATT and SNEGSKA (reference sequence). The CDR3, as DNA: TGCAGTGCTATCACTAGGGGGGGGGAGACCCAGTACTTC. Its protein is CSAITRGGETQYF.

The chain recombines TRBV5-1 with TRBJ2-7; 7 bases agree with TRBD1. This CDR3 is 15 amino acids long. V trimming: 3 bases; J trimming: 6 bases; junction bases outside the gene matches: 12. Germline V gives CDR1 SGHRS, CDR2 YFSETQ. The CDR3 here is CASSSRTGVFAEQYF. The CDR3 nucleotides read TGCGCCAGCAGCTCTCGAACAGGGGTCTTCGCCGAGCAGTACTTC. Together with reference TRBV5-1 and TRBJ2-7, the CDR3 gives the full variable domain: KAGVTQTPRYLIKTRGQQVTLSCSPISGHRSVSWYQQTPGQGLQFLFEYFSETQRNKGNFPGRFSGRQFSNSRSEMNVSTLELGDSALYLCASSSRTGVFAEQYFGPGTRLTVT.

The chain employs TRBV12-3 or TRBV12-4 and TRBJ2-5; 9 nucleotides line up with TRBD1. The V segment lost 5 bases and the J segment 4 bases; nucleotides outside the gene matches: 2. The CDR3 covers 13 residues. CDR3 residues: CASSTDRGETQYF. CDR3 nucleotides: TGTGCCAGCAGTACGGACAGGGGAGAGACCCAGTACTTC.

V gene TRBV15 combines with J gene TRBJ1-2, with unresolved D. The CDR3 runs to 13 residues. Deletions cut 4 bases from V and 8 bases from J, with 14 bases between. Germline V gene lookup returns CDR1 LNHNV and CDR2 YYDKDF (reference sequence). The CDR3 bases are TGTGCCACCAGCACCCCGCTGATGCCCGGCTACACCTTC. Encoded protein: CATSTPLMPGYTF.

The rearrangement uses TRBV24-1 and TRBJ2-1, with 8 bases matching TRBD2. Germline CDR1 KGHDR, CDR2 SFDVKD. The CDR3 has 13 amino acids. Unmatched junction bases numbered 9, after V lost 3 bases and J lost 15 bases. CDR3 nucleotide sequence: TGTGCCACCAGTGATGGGACTAGAGGGAGCAGGTTCTTC. Translated: CATSDGTRGSRFF.

The chain recombines TRBV12-5 with TRBJ2-6; the D is unclear. The germline V gene encodes CDR1 LGHNT and CDR2 FRNRAP. The CDR3 contains 13 residues. Between the trimmed V and J ends, which lost 3 bases and 13 bases, there was a span of 13 bases. The CDR3 DNA follows: TGTGCTAGTGGTTTAGGGCCCCCCATGGTCCTGACTTTC. This sequence encodes CASGLGPPMVLTF.